The next 15 T cell receptor beta chains were all read from a single sample in a study of T cell responses to AZD1222 COVID-19 vaccine. Produced via immunoSEQ multiplex PCR; TCRdb's table is partial and in-frame only. Of about 170,000 clones in the sample, approximately 86% were seen once. This sample comprised peripheral blood, obtained on day 0 of AZD1222 vaccination. These receptor sequences come from an adult in good health.

The gene calls are TRBV5-1 and TRBJ1-1; 12 bases align to TRBD1. The V and J ends lost 7 bases and 4 bases, in that order; junction bases with no gene match: 11. The CDR3 runs 16 residues. Per the germline V gene, CDR1 is SGHRS and CDR2 is YFSETQ. CDR3 sequence reads: CASRTGTGGEGTEAFF. In nucleotides, the CDR3 is TGCGCCAGCCGAACCGGGACAGGGGGCGAGGGCACTGAAGCTTTCTTT.

The CDR3 protein is CASSESRTPTAYEQYF. The CDR3 DNA reads TGTGCCAGCAGCGAATCCCGGACTCCCACGGCCTACGAGCAGTACTTC. V gene TRBV7-6 combines with J gene TRBJ2-7, with D possibly matching TRBD2 (5 bases). In germline, CDR1 is SGHVS, CDR2 FNYEAQ. The CDR3 runs 16 residues. Trimming removed 5 bases at V and 2 bases at J, with 19 bases between.

This clone was counted once. The chain recombines TRBV18 with TRBJ1-1, with D unresolved. Trimming pared 4 bases from V and 2 bases from J, leaving 11 bases between. Germline CDR1 KGHSH, CDR2 LQKENI. The CDR3 runs to 14 residues. CDR3 sequence: CASSRSMDNTEAFF. CDR3 sequence (DNA): TGTGCCAGCTCACGCTCTATGGATAACACTGAAGCTTTCTTT.

This sequence joins TRBV19 and TRBJ1-3; D is undetermined. The V end was cut by 7 bases, the J end by 0 bases, with 22 bases between. Germline V gene data show CDR1 as LNHDA and CDR2 as SQIVND (reference sequence). The CDR3 loop spans 18 amino acids. CDR3 residues: CASTPAGRDPYSGNTIYF. In DNA form, the CDR3 reads TGTGCCAGTACCCCAGCTGGGCGGGATCCTTACTCTGGAAACACCATATATTTT.

The chain combines TRBV7-2 with TRBJ2-3, with D perhaps TRBD1 or TRBD2 (7 bases each). Germline V gene sequence: CDR1 SGHTA, CDR2 FQGNSA. V lost 5 bases to trimming and J lost 6 bases, with 12 bases between them. The CDR3 is 13 residues long. The CDR3 here is CASSVRGGDTQYF. CDR3 nucleotides: TGTGCCAGCAGCGTCAGGGGGGGCGATACGCAGTATTTT.

The chain uses TRBV18 and TRBJ1-3; D is uncertain. This CDR3 is built from 15 residues. Trimming took off 0 bases at V and 0 bases at J, with 6 bases between the two ends. From germline, CDR1 is KGHSH and CDR2 LQKENI. The CDR3 is CASSPPVGSGNTIYF. CDR3 sequence (DNA): TGTGCCAGCTCACCACCGGTAGGCTCTGGAAACACCATATATTTT.

This chain uses TRBV7-5 with TRBJ2-3; the table's TRBD1 call for D was not verified on the DNA. TRBV7-5 is designated a pseudogene. The CDR3 loop spans 18 amino acids. The CDR3 nucleotides are TGTGTCAGAAGCTCGACAGGGGTTCCGAGGAAATGCACAGATACGCAGTATTTT. Translation gives CVRSSTGVPRKCTDTQYF.

This chain connects TRBV10-3 to TRBJ2-2; no firm D call. Per the germline V gene, CDR1 is ENHRY and CDR2 is SYGVKD. There are 15 residues in the CDR3. Trimming shortened V by 0 bases and J by 4 bases, and 9 bases separated the two germline ends. The CDR3 is CAISESQRGTGELFF. Written as DNA, the CDR3 is TGTGCCATCAGTGAGTCCCAGCGCGGCACCGGGGAGCTGTTTTTT.

The genes are TRBV21-1 and TRBJ2-7; the D segment call TRBD2 is taken from the table without a DNA check. TRBV21-1 is designated a pseudogene. The CDR3 covers 16 residues. CDR3 in DNA: TGTGCCAGCAGCAAGGAGGGCAGGAGCCTCTCCTACGAGCAGTACTTC. Its protein product is CASSKEGRSLSYEQYF.

The chain couples TRBV12-5 to TRBJ1-1; D gene uncertain. V lost 6 bases, J lost 1 base, and 9 bases lay in between. Germline lookup yields CDR1 LGHNT and CDR2 FRNRAP. The length of the CDR3 is 13 residues. This chain's CDR3 is CASGRFGNTEAFF. CDR3 DNA sequence: TGTGCTAGTGGGAGGTTCGGGAACACTGAAGCTTTCTTT.

This chain joins TRBV25-1 and TRBJ2-7, with 7 bases matching TRBD1. The germline gives CDR1 MGHDK, CDR2 SYGVNS. The CDR3 covers 14 residues. The junction had 8 bases not matched to a gene; V was cut back by 5 bases and J by 4 bases. In DNA, the CDR3 is TGTGCCAGCAGTCCCCGGACAGGTCGGTACGAGCAGTACTTC. Protein sequence: CASSPRTGRYEQYF.

This chain connects TRBV4-2 to TRBJ2-7, with TRBD2 identical over 11 bases. This CDR3 region has 15 residues. Germline V gives CDR1 LGHNA, CDR2 YNFKEQ. V shed 1 base, J shed 5 bases, and the junction held 4 bases outside the gene matches. DNA of the CDR3: TGTGCCAGCAGCCAAGCAACTAGCGGGAGCGACGAGCAGTACTTC. It translates to CASSQATSGSDEQYF.

The chain has TRBV7-2 and TRBJ1-2; 8 nucleotides line up with TRBD1. Germline CDR1 and CDR2: SGHTA and FQGNSA. Trimming at V came to 4 bases and at J to 3 bases, leaving 7 bases not matched to a gene. This CDR3 has 15 residues. CDR3 region: CASSSPPTGDYGYTF. For the CDR3, the DNA is TGTGCCAGCAGCTCCCCGCCGACAGGGGACTATGGCTACACCTTC.

In DNA form, the CDR3 reads TGTGCCAGTAGTGTTGGACAGGGGAATAATTCACCCCTCCACTTT. It codes for CASSVGQGNNSPLHF. V gene TRBV19 combines with J gene TRBJ1-6; 9 bases agree with TRBD1. This CDR3 is 15 amino acids long. Germline loops: CDR1 LNHDA, CDR2 SQIVND (reference sequence). Trimming cost V 5 bases and J 5 bases; bases outside gene matches: 4.

The V and J genes are TRBV20-1 and TRBJ1-2, with unresolved D. CDR1 DFQATT and CDR2 SNEGSKA come from the germline V gene (reference sequence). The ends were cut back, 6 bases at V and 2 bases at J, with 7 bases in the middle. This CDR3 comprises 11 residues. The CDR3 nucleotides are TGCAGTGCCAGAACCAACTATGGCTACACCTTC. Amino acid sequence: CSARTNYGYTF.